This paragraph covers one TCR beta chain sequence. The sample originates from a study of blood T cell repertoires in COVID-19. Germline CDR1 SGHKS, CDR2 YYEKEE (reference sequence). The CDR3 runs to 13 residues. Trimming cost V 4 bases and J 4 bases; bases outside gene matches: 2. Participants, about 18 to 100 years old, spanned under 25 US areas. Produced via immunoSEQ multiplex PCR; TCRdb's table is partial and in-frame only. The table includes a few hundred thousand clones, roughly 89% detected once. The source material was PBMCs or T cells enriched from blood (not recorded which). The TCR was taken from a woman between 45 and 65 years old who had recovered from COVID-19. The chain uses TRBV5-5 and TRBJ1-2, with 9 bases identical to TRBD1. CDR3 in DNA: TGTGCCAGCAGCCTGGACAGGGGCTATGGCTACACCTTC. It yields the protein CASSLDRGYGYTF.